These 20 T cell receptor beta chains share one sample of origin, sequenced in a study of T-cell reconstitution after alpha-beta-depleted transplantation in children. Using unique molecular identifiers, the investigators prepared the TCRbeta library. MiXCR, run by TCRdb on the PCR reads, gives a single entry per CDR3 protein. This sample has about 980,000 distinct CDR3 sequences; 25% to 30% occur once, and the top ten carry more than 25%. The specimen was PBMCs, mostly from graft donor cells, collected 360 days after TCRalphabeta/CD19-depleted stem cell transplant. The receptor set was obtained from a boy in the first two years of life who had a stem cell transplant for SCID, so the T cells may come from the graft donor.

This chain uses TRBV4-1 with TRBJ2-3; TRBD1 matches 10 bases. The CDR3 is made up of 16 amino acids. Germline V lookup: CDR1 MGHRA, CDR2 YSYEKL. V gave up 3 bases and J gave up 5 bases; unmatched junction bases: 8. CDR3 region: CASSHSGTGVKDTQYF. The DNA of the CDR3 is TGCGCCAGCAGCCATTCTGGGACAGGGGTGAAAGATACGCAGTATTTT.

The chain combines TRBV12-3 or TRBV12-4 with TRBJ1-5; D is ambiguous. V gave up 6 bases and J gave up 4 bases, with 16 bases separating them. This CDR3 spans 15 amino acids. Written as DNA, the CDR3 is TGTGCCAGCAGGGCCGCGGGGATTGGGAATCAGCCCCAGCATTTT. Encoded protein: CASRAAGIGNQPQHF.

Only a few counts were recorded for this clonotype. The chain is built from TRBV18 and TRBJ2-5; possible D gene TRBD2, 5 bases. CDR1 and CDR2 (germline): KGHSH, LQKENI. Trimming removed 0 bases at V and 3 bases at J, with 8 bases between. The CDR3 totals 14 residues. CDR3 protein: CASSPPTGKETQYF. CDR3 DNA sequence: TGTGCCAGCTCACCACCGACGGGGAAAGAGACCCAGTACTTC.

The gene calls are TRBV11-2 and TRBJ2-1; 11 nucleotides align to TRBD1. V was pared by 5 bases and J by 3 bases, with 6 bases of the junction left unmatched. Germline V gene data show CDR1 as SGHAT and CDR2 as FQNNGV. CDR3 size: 16 residues. The CDR3 region is CASSHGTGGIYNEQFF. CDR3 sequence (DNA): TGTGCCAGCAGCCACGGGACAGGGGGGATCTACAATGAGCAGTTCTTC.

This sequence joins TRBV5-1 and TRBJ2-1; possibly TRBD2 for D (6 bases). The V gene lost 2 bases and the J gene lost 7 bases, with 13 bases spanning the gap. Germline CDR1 and CDR2: SGHRS and YFSETQ. The CDR3 is 14 amino acids. The CDR3 sequence: CASSLRGKQNEQFF. CDR3 coding DNA: TGCGCCAGCAGCTTACGGGGGAAACAGAATGAGCAGTTCTTC. Together with reference TRBV5-1 and TRBJ2-1, the CDR3 gives the full variable domain: KAGVTQTPRYLIKTRGQQVTLSCSPISGHRSVSWYQQTPGQGLQFLFEYFSETQRNKGNFPGRFSGRQFSNSRSEMNVSTLELGDSALYLCASSLRGKQNEQFFGPGTRLTVL.

The rearrangement joins TRBV28 to TRBJ2-5, with D possibly matching TRBD1 (5 bases). CDR1 is MDHEN and CDR2 is SYDVKM in the germline V gene. The CDR3 is 17 amino acids. The ends were cut back, 3 bases at V and 2 bases at J, with 19 bases in the middle. The CDR3 DNA reads as TGTGCCAGCAGTTTCCGTCGACTCCCAGGGCCACAAGAGACCCAGTACTTC. Translating it yields CASSFRRLPGPQETQYF. The full variable domain, its missing parts supplied by reference TRBV28 and TRBJ2-5, is DVKVTQSSRYLVKRTGEKVFLECVQDMDHENMFWYRQDPGLGLRLIYFSYDVKMKEKGDIPEGYSVSREKKERFSLILESASTNQTSMYLCASSFRRLPGPQETQYFGPGTRLLVL.

The V gene is TRBV29-1, the J gene TRBJ1-1; D uncertain. There are 12 residues in the CDR3. The germline V and J ends were trimmed by 4 bases and 5 bases, with 11 bases remaining between them. CDR1 and CDR2 (germline): SQVTM, ANQGSEA. The CDR3 here is CSVVSGRTEAFF. Here the CDR3 DNA reads TGCAGCGTTGTGAGTGGGAGAACTGAAGCTTTCTTT.

As DNA, the CDR3 is TGCAGTGCTAGAGACCACAGGGCCACTGAAGCTTTCTTT. This translates into CSARDHRATEAFF. The V gene is TRBV20-1, the J gene TRBJ1-1; a possible D gene is TRBD1 (6 bases). Trimming stripped 0 bases from V and 4 bases from J, with 9 bases between. The CDR3 is 13 residues long. From germline, CDR1 is DFQATT and CDR2 SNEGSKA (reference sequence).

CDR3 nucleotides: TGTGCCAGCAGTTTGGTGGGGGGGAGGGATACGCAGTATTTT. This gives the protein CASSLVGGRDTQYF. The chain joins TRBV12-3 or TRBV12-4 to TRBJ2-3; TRBD2 matches at 7 bases. The CDR3 extends over 14 amino acids. The junction had 6 bases not matched to a gene; V was cut back by 3 bases and J by 6 bases.

This clonotype was counted between two and nine times. The chain couples TRBV19 to TRBJ2-7; weak D call: TRBD1 (5 bases). The ends were cut back, 4 bases at V and 3 bases at J, with 16 bases in the middle. The CDR3 covers 15 residues. Germline V CDR1 and CDR2: LNHDA, SQIVND (reference sequence). The CDR3: CASSTSGYGGYEQYF. Written as DNA, the CDR3 is TGTGCCAGTAGTACATCAGGGTACGGCGGCTACGAGCAGTACTTC.

The chain has TRBV27 and TRBJ2-7, with 8 bases fitting TRBD2. The CDR3 loop spans 14 amino acids. The ends lost 5 bases at V and 6 bases at J; junction bases unmatched: 9. The germline V gene has CDR1 MNHEY and CDR2 SMNVEV (reference sequence). In DNA, the CDR3 is TGTGCCAGCAGTCTCCAGCGGGGGCCGTCCGAGCAGTACTTC. Protein: CASSLQRGPSEQYF.

The chain is built from TRBV12-3 or TRBV12-4 and TRBJ2-5, with 11 bases fitting TRBD2. The trim removed 7 bases at V and 3 bases at J, leaving 13 bases unmatched. The CDR3 has 17 amino acids. CDR3 nucleotide sequence: TGTGCCAGCATCCTACATAGCGGGGGGGAAAAAAAAGAGACCCAGTACTTC. Protein product: CASILHSGGEKKETQYF.

This chain uses TRBV6-5 with TRBJ2-1; D uncertain. The ends were cut back, 3 bases at V and 10 bases at J, with 19 bases in the middle. This CDR3 is 15 amino acids long. CDR1 is MNHEY, CDR2 SVGAGI, per germline. CDR3 sequence reads: CASSYYWSGYGEQFF. CDR3 nucleotide sequence: TGTGCCAGCAGTTATTACTGGAGTGGGTATGGGGAGCAGTTCTTC.

The sample holds a few counts of this clonotype. The chain recombines TRBV20-1 with TRBJ1-1, with D unclear. The V end lost 1 base, the J end lost 0 bases, and 9 bases lay between the germline ends. Germline V gives CDR1 DFQATT, CDR2 SNEGSKA (reference sequence). The CDR3 contains 14 residues. The CDR3 region is CSARVDGLNTEAFF. The CDR3 DNA reads TGCAGTGCTAGAGTGGACGGCCTGAACACTGAAGCTTTCTTT.

This chain links TRBV20-1 with TRBJ2-3; D gene uncertain. This CDR3 region has 15 residues. V shed 0 bases and J shed 6 bases, with 16 bases lying between them. Germline V gene lookup returns CDR1 DFQATT and CDR2 SNEGSKA (reference sequence). Here the CDR3 reads CSARDRPGSGDTQYF. The CDR3 coding sequence is TGCAGTGCTAGAGATAGGCCCGGGTCTGGCGATACGCAGTATTTT.

The chain couples TRBV12-3 or TRBV12-4 to TRBJ2-3; 8 nucleotides match TRBD2. The V and J ends lost 5 bases and 6 bases, in that order; junction bases with no gene match: 7. The CDR3 extends over 14 amino acids. The CDR3 DNA reads TGTGCCAGCAGTGCAGCGGGGGTACGGGATACGCAGTATTTT. It codes for CASSAAGVRDTQYF.

This clonotype was seen a few times. This chain links TRBV5-4 with TRBJ2-6; D is unclear. Trimming stripped 2 bases from V and 2 bases from J, with 8 bases between. Germline-derived CDR1 and CDR2 are SGHNT and YYREEE (reference sequence). The CDR3 is 15 amino acids. The CDR3 DNA sequence: TGTGCCAGCAGCTTAGGTTTTGCTGGGGCCAACGTCCTGACTTTC. Its translation is CASSLGFAGANVLTF.

Notes on this clonotype: This CDR3 fails to terminate in the conserved phenylalanine or tryptophan, so it likely reflects a read error. V is TRBV5-1 and J is TRBJ2-7; D is unresolved. Trimming cost V 0 bases and J 6 bases, with 10 bases left between them. In germline, CDR1 is SGHRS, CDR2 YFSETQ. This CDR3 has 13 residues. The CDR3 protein is CASSLVPLGEQYL. The CDR3 DNA is TGCGCCAGCAGCTTGGTCCCCTTGGGCGAGCAGTACTTA.

The chain carries TRBV19 and TRBJ2-1; 8 bases map to TRBD2. CDR3 size: 16 residues. CDR1 and CDR2 from the germline V gene are LNHDA and SQIVND (reference sequence). J was trimmed by 7 bases and V by 5 bases; bases with no gene match: 13. In DNA form, the CDR3 reads TGTGCCAGTAGTGGGGGGAGGAAGCGGGGGATGAATGAGCAGTTCTTC. It is translated as CASSGGRKRGMNEQFF.

V is TRBV9 and J is TRBJ2-1, with TRBD1 identical over 12 bases. This CDR3 spans 18 amino acids. Germline V gene sequence: CDR1 SGDLS, CDR2 YYNGEE. The V gene end was trimmed by 0 bases and the J gene end by 5 bases; junction bases not matched to a gene: 9. CDR3 nucleotide sequence: TGTGCCAGCAGCGTAGGAAGTCTGGGACAGGGGGCCAACAATGAGCAGTTCTTC. Its translation: CASSVGSLGQGANNEQFF.